This entry features one TCR beta chain sequence. The CDR3 extends over 16 amino acids. Germline CDR1 SGHTA, CDR2 FQGNSA. These data come from a study of blood T cell repertoires in COVID-19. Method: immunoSEQ multiplex PCR; TCRdb's copy keeps in-frame clones and lacks some. The table lists 200,000 to 250,000 clones, approximately 88% of them singletons. Sequencing used PBMCs or T cells enriched from blood (not recorded which). The chain employs TRBV7-2 and TRBJ2-7; 14 bases match TRBD2. This TCR came from a woman aged 25 to 39 who had been exposed to COVID-19. The CDR3: CATGTSGSGFPYEQYF. In DNA, the CDR3 is TGTGCTACCGGGACTAGCGGGAGTGGGTTCCCCTACGAGCAGTACTTC.